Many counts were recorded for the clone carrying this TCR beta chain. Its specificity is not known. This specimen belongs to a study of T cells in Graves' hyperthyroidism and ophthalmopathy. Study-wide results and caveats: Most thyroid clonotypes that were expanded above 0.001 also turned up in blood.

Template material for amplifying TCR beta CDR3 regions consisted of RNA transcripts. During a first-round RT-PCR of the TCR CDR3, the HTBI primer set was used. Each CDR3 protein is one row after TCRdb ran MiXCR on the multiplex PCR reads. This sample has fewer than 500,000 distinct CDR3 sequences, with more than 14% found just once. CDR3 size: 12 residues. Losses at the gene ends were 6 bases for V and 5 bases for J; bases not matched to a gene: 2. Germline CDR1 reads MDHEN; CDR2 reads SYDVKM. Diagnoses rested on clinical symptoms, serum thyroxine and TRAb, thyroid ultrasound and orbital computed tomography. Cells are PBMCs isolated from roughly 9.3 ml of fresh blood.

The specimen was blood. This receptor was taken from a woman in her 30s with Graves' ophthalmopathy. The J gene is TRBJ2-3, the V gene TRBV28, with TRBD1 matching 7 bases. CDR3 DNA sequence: TGTGCCAGCAGGACAGGGAAAGATACGCAGTATTTT. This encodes CASRTGKDTQYF.